The sequence of this T cell receptor (beta chain) was determined in a study of STAT3 mutations in large granular lymphocyte leukemia. With respect to this clone: The antigen is not known.

V lost 3 bases and J lost 8, with 16 bases in between. The CDR3 is made up of 14 amino acids. Germline V CDR1 and CDR2: MNHEY, SMNVEV (reference sequence). Profiled with immunoSEQ multiplex PCR; TCRdb holds only in-frame clones, not every one. The table lists roughly 14,000 clones, 92% of them singletons. Notes on the study in general: In T-cell large granular lymphocyte leukemia, about half of patients showed multiple immunodominant subclonotypes. Samples missed the first appearance of the clone.

The rearrangement links TRBV27 to TRBJ1-2, with TRBD1 as a possible D gene (5 bases). This sequence was found in a woman aged 50 to 60 with T-cell large granular lymphocyte leukemia. Some clones in this sample may be carry-over from other donors' samples. The sequenced material came from peripheral blood mononuclear cells. The chain's CDR3 is CASSFIGAAWGYTF. CDR3 coding DNA: TGTGCCAGCAGTTTCATAGGGGCTGCTTGGGGCTACACCTTC.